Listed here are 17 T cell receptor beta chains from one sample, sequenced in a study of blood T cell repertoires in COVID-19. Libraries were prepared by immunoSEQ multiplex PCR; TCRdb keeps only in-frame clonotypes and omits some of them. The table has under 250,000 clones, more than 70% seen once. The specimen sequenced was peripheral blood. Receptor source: a human donor in a cohort sampled during active COVID-19.

The J gene is TRBJ1-2, the V gene TRBV19, with 9 bases fitting TRBD1. The ends lost 3 bases at V and 5 bases at J; junction bases unmatched: 7. The length of the CDR3 is 15 residues. CDR1 is LNHDA and CDR2 is SQIVND in the germline V gene (reference sequence). CDR3 nucleotides: TGTGCCAGTAGTATTTCTAGGGGACAGGGATATGGCTACACCTTC. This sequence encodes CASSISRGQGYGYTF.

This clone was seen only a few times. V usage is TRBV5-1 and J usage is TRBJ2-7, with 10 bases identical to TRBD1. Germline V gives CDR1 SGHRS, CDR2 YFSETQ. The CDR3 covers 15 residues. The J segment lost 1 base and the V segment lost 5 bases, leaving 6 bases of the junction unmatched. The CDR3 protein is CASSLGQGGSYEQYF. CDR3 sequence (DNA): TGCGCCAGCAGTCTCGGACAGGGGGGATCCTACGAGCAGTACTTC.

The CDR3 DNA sequence: TGTGCCAGCAGCTTGGCTCAGGGGTCAAATCAGCCCCAGCATTTT. Its protein is CASSLAQGSNQPQHF. V usage is TRBV5-5 and J usage is TRBJ1-5; D might be TRBD1 (6 bases). Trimming removed 0 bases at V and 4 bases at J, with 11 bases between. Germline V lookup: CDR1 SGHKS, CDR2 YYEKEE (reference sequence). The CDR3 totals 15 residues.

The rearrangement joins TRBV5-1 to TRBJ2-5, with 7 bases identical to TRBD1. CDR1 is SGHRS, CDR2 YFSETQ, per germline. The ends lost 5 bases at V and 6 bases at J; junction bases unmatched: 10. The CDR3 has 14 residues. CDR3 nucleotides: TGCGCCAGCAGGGGGACAGCCCAGGGTCAGACCCAGTACTTC. It codes for CASRGTAQGQTQYF.

The J gene is TRBJ1-2, the V gene TRBV27; D may be TRBD1 (5 bases). Germline values: CDR1 MNHEY, CDR2 SMNVEV (reference sequence). Trimming stripped 8 bases from V and 2 bases from J, with 12 bases between. The CDR3 has 13 amino acids. The CDR3 DNA sequence: TGTGCCAGCTCAGACAGCCTCAACTATGGCTACACCTTC. Protein product: CASSDSLNYGYTF.

This rearrangement joins TRBV5-5 to TRBJ2-4, with D possibly TRBD2 on 5 matching bases. Trimming shortened V by 5 bases and J by 6 bases, and 12 bases separated the two germline ends. The V gene's germline CDR1 is SGHKS and CDR2 YYEKEE (reference sequence). The CDR3 spans 13 residues. Written as DNA, the CDR3 is TGTGCCAGCAGTAATCGGGAATCAAACATTCAGTACTTC. As protein: CASSNRESNIQYF.

The V call is TRBV28, the J call TRBJ2-3, with 8 bases fitting TRBD2. Unmatched junction bases numbered 4, after V lost 8 bases and J lost 0 bases. CDR3 length: 14 residues. CDR1 is MDHEN, CDR2 SYDVKM, per germline. The CDR3 reads CASAAGVSTDTQYF. The CDR3 nucleotides read TGTGCCAGCGCAGCGGGAGTTAGCACAGATACGCAGTATTTT.

This sequence joins TRBV5-1 and TRBJ1-1, with D maybe TRBD1 (6 bases). Germline values: CDR1 SGHRS, CDR2 YFSETQ. Trimming cost V 3 bases and J 5 bases, with 14 bases left between them. The CDR3 spans 14 residues. For the CDR3, the DNA is TGCGCCAGCAGCTCAGGACAGTGGAGGACTGAAGCTTTCTTT. As protein: CASSSGQWRTEAFF.

The chain couples TRBV7-9 to TRBJ1-2; 8 positions match TRBD1. Germline CDR1 reads SEHNR; CDR2 reads FQNEAQ (reference sequence). J gave up 5 bases and V 1 base, and 3 bases lay outside the gene matches. The CDR3 totals 14 residues. As DNA, the CDR3 is TGTGCCAGCAGCTTAGGGACAGGGTGGTATGGCTACACCTTC. This gives the protein CASSLGTGWYGYTF.

This clone was found a few times. The chain carries TRBV4-1 and TRBJ1-1; the D gene is possibly TRBD1 (5 bases). This CDR3 is 14 amino acids long. The germline V gene has CDR1 MGHRA and CDR2 YSYEKL. The V gene lost 1 base and the J gene lost 5 bases, with 11 bases spanning the gap. The CDR3 sequence is CASSQGVGGTEAFF. Written as DNA, the CDR3 is TGCGCCAGCAGCCAAGGAGTGGGGGGGACTGAAGCTTTCTTT.

The rearrangement links TRBV18 to TRBJ2-7; 8 nucleotides align to TRBD2. The CDR3 loop spans 15 amino acids. Per germline, CDR1 KGHSH and CDR2 LQKENI. Trimming at V came to 3 bases and at J to 4 bases, leaving 8 bases not matched to a gene. CDR3: CASSPRGVTTYEQYF. The CDR3 DNA reads as TGTGCCAGCTCACCGCGGGGGGTAACAACATACGAGCAGTACTTC.

The chain uses TRBV7-2 and TRBJ2-2; the D gene is possibly TRBD1 (6 bases). Germline CDR1 SGHTA, CDR2 FQGNSA. CDR3 length: 16 residues. Trimming removed 0 bases at V and 5 bases at J, with 13 bases between. The CDR3 DNA follows: TGTGCCAGCAGCTTAGCTACAGGGTCGGTAACCGGGGAGCTGTTTTTT. It codes for CASSLATGSVTGELFF.

The chain has TRBV7-2 and TRBJ2-5, with D possibly matching TRBD1 (5 bases). V was trimmed by 2 bases and J by 2 bases, leaving 6 bases between them. CDR1 and CDR2 (germline): SGHTA, FQGNSA. The CDR3 totals 13 residues. The CDR3 coding sequence is TGTGCCAGCAGCTTAAGGACACAAGAGACCCAGTACTTC. Protein: CASSLRTQETQYF.

CDR3 bases: TGTGCCAGCAGTTCCCCGGACAGCTACAATGAGCAGTTCTTC. This encodes CASSSPDSYNEQFF. The chain recombines TRBV6-6 with TRBJ2-1; maybe TRBD1 (6 bases). Germline lookup yields CDR1 MNHNY and CDR2 SVGAGI (reference sequence). Deletions cut 4 bases from V and 3 bases from J, with 10 bases between. This CDR3 region has 14 residues.

The chain joins TRBV11-2 to TRBJ2-5, with 7 positions matching TRBD2. V gave up 5 bases and J gave up 4 bases; unmatched junction bases: 4. The CDR3 covers 13 residues. The germline gives CDR1 SGHAT, CDR2 FQNNGV. CDR3 sequence: CASSLGRGETQYF. The CDR3 nucleotides are TGTGCCAGCAGCCTAGGGAGGGGAGAGACCCAGTACTTC.

This clone was picked up many times. The chain recombines TRBV12-3 or TRBV12-4 with TRBJ1-2; TRBD1 might be the D (5 bases). Trimming left V 3 bases short and J 4 bases short, with 9 bases between. There are 13 residues in the CDR3. CDR3 loop: CASSFAGPYGYTF. DNA for the CDR3: TGTGCCAGCAGTTTTGCAGGGCCCTATGGCTACACCTTC.

This clone is a singleton in its sample. The rearrangement uses TRBV29-1 and TRBJ2-5; 8 bases align to TRBD2. The ends lost 3 bases at V and 5 bases at J; junction bases unmatched: 8. Germline V lookup: CDR1 SQVTM, CDR2 ANQGSEA. The CDR3 is 14 amino acids. The chain's CDR3 is CSVDRAGEGETQYF. CDR3 bases: TGCAGCGTTGACAGAGCGGGAGAGGGGGAGACCCAGTACTTC.